The present entry profiles one TCR beta chain with its context. This sample stems from a study of technical replicates of blood from several donors. Profiled with immunoSEQ multiplex PCR; TCRdb holds only in-frame clones, not every one. The data contain 60,000 to 65,000 clones, 92% of them singletons. The germline gives CDR1 SGDLS, CDR2 YYNGEE. The CDR3 loop spans 14 amino acids. V lost 0 bases to trimming and J lost 7 bases; unmatched junction nucleotides: 4. Sample: PBMCs. The receptor was derived from a human donor in good health. Some clones in this sample may be carry-over from other donors' samples. This sequence joins TRBV9 and TRBJ2-5, with TRBD2 identical over 9 bases. In DNA form, the CDR3 reads TGTGCCAGCAGCGTAGGTAGCGGGGGATGGACCCAGTACTTC. Protein product: CASSVGSGGWTQYF.